This T cell receptor beta chain was found in a study of cytomegalovirus exposure and HLA in healthy donors. Germline trimming cut 5 bases from V and 5 bases from J; bases unmatched to any gene: 4. The CDR3 extends over 13 amino acids. Germline V gene data show CDR1 as SGHAT and CDR2 as FQDESV (reference sequence). A remark on this clone: Its antigen is currently unknown.

Researchers ran the PCR with 60 Vbeta and 13 Jbeta primers. TCRdb keeps only in-frame clones here, not all; method: immunoSEQ multiplex PCR. This table holds around 130,000 clones, approximately 80% found once. Study outcomes and limitations: Common viral pathogens were later found to be apparently linked to several of the most significant clusters. Per a prior analysis, the majority of TCR beta V segments were productive roughly 87% or roughly 30% of the time.

This receptor was identified in a woman aged 40 to 50 in good health and CMV-seronegative. The chain carries TRBV11-1 and TRBJ2-5, with 8 bases fitting TRBD1. Sequencing used PBMCs. CDR3 in amino acids: CASSRDRKETQYF. The CDR3 DNA reads TGTGCCAGCAGCCGGGACAGGAAGGAGACCCAGTACTTC.